These 17 T cell receptor beta chains were all obtained from the same sample, sequenced in a study of response to subunit inactivated influenza vaccine. TCRdb re-derived calls from the RT-PCR reads in MiXCR, one entry per CDR3 protein. Among about 540,000 distinct CDR3 sequences listed, approximately 22% were seen once. The data also belong to a second study, concerning T cells expressing NK-cell markers. That work adds: Beta-chain TCR cDNA was generated via 5'RACE template switching with UMIs.

Here the sequenced sample was CD4+ T cells sorted from PBMCs, taken approximately 13 days after vaccination. These receptors all stem from a man in his fifties who received an inactivated influenza vaccine.

This clonotype was seen at least ten times. This rearrangement joins TRBV12-3 or TRBV12-4 to TRBJ1-5; TRBD1 might be the D (5 bases). The CDR3 loop spans 15 amino acids. The V and J ends lost 5 bases and 2 bases respectively, with 13 bases between them. The CDR3 bases are TGTGCCAGCAGTCCGGGGCTAGGGGGCAATCAGCCCCAGCATTTT. This encodes CASSPGLGGNQPQHF.

The gene calls are TRBV7-2 and TRBJ2-3; 12 bases agree with TRBD2. The CDR3 runs to 16 residues. Germline CDR1 reads SGHTA; CDR2 reads FQGNSA. Trimming took 5 bases from V and 1 from J; bases not matched to a gene: 4. CDR3 DNA sequence: TGTGCCAGCAGCGCGTCTAGCGGGGGGGGCACAGATACGCAGTATTTT. Protein: CASSASSGGGTDTQYF.

This clonotype was seen a few times. The chain employs TRBV6-5 and TRBJ1-4; TRBD1 is a possible D gene (5 bases). Trimming removed 9 bases at V and 5 bases at J, with 19 bases between. The CDR3 runs 15 residues. Germline CDR1 is MNHEY and CDR2 is SVGAGI. The CDR3 DNA reads as TGTGCCAGTCAAGTTATGGGACCGTTAAATGAAAAACTGTTTTTT. Residues: CASQVMGPLNEKLFF.

The genes are TRBV5-6 and TRBJ1-3; D is possibly TRBD1 (6 bases). V was cut by 0 bases and J by 4 bases, with 14 bases left in between. The CDR3 sequence is 16 residues long. CDR1 and CDR2 (germline): SGHDT, YYEEEE. CDR3 amino acids: CASSLEQGSAGNTIYF. The CDR3 nucleotides are TGTGCCAGCAGCTTGGAACAGGGATCCGCCGGAAACACCATATATTTT.

This clonotype was observed a few times. The V and J genes are TRBV12-3 or TRBV12-4 and TRBJ2-1, with D perhaps TRBD1 or TRBD2 (5 bases each). The CDR3 has 17 residues. V lost 6 bases and J lost 1, with 19 bases in between. CDR3 residues: CASSGARTGISYNEQFF. The CDR3 DNA is TGTGCCAGCAGCGGGGCCAGGACCGGGATATCCTACAATGAGCAGTTCTTC.

V gene TRBV7-6 combines with J gene TRBJ2-1; no clear D gene. From germline, CDR1 is SGHVS and CDR2 FNYEAQ. CDR3 length: 17 amino acids. The V gene lost 0 bases and the J gene lost 0 bases, with 12 bases spanning the gap. The CDR3 DNA reads TGTGCCAGCAGCTTAGCAGCAGGACGAAGCTCCTACAATGAGCAGTTCTTC. Residues: CASSLAAGRSSYNEQFF.

This clonotype was seen a few times. J is TRBJ2-4 and V is TRBV28; perhaps TRBD2 as D (5 bases). The germline V gene encodes CDR1 MDHEN and CDR2 SYDVKM. This CDR3 region has 14 residues. The germline V and J ends were trimmed by 5 bases and 5 bases, with 13 bases remaining between them. CDR3 region: CASSDGVLQNIQYF. The CDR3 DNA reads as TGTGCCAGCAGTGACGGGGTACTACAAAACATTCAGTACTTC.

The genes are TRBV20-1 and TRBJ2-6; a weak D match, TRBD2 (6 bases). The V end lost 0 bases, the J end lost 0 bases, and 9 bases lay between the germline ends. Germline lookup yields CDR1 DFQATT and CDR2 SNEGSKA (reference sequence). The CDR3 is made up of 16 amino acids. This CDR3 reads CSARDRENSGANVLTF. In DNA form, the CDR3 reads TGCAGTGCTAGAGATCGGGAGAACTCTGGGGCCAACGTCCTGACTTTC.

Many counts were recorded for this clonotype. This chain links TRBV6-1 with TRBJ2-4, with D possibly matching TRBD2 (5 bases). V lost 5 bases, J lost 0 bases, and 14 bases lay in between. CDR3 length: 16 residues. Germline CDR1 is MNHNS and CDR2 is SASEGT. CDR3 residues: CASSPGSEIAKNIQYF. The CDR3 region has the DNA TGTGCCAGCAGTCCGGGTAGCGAGATAGCCAAAAACATTCAGTACTTC.

This clonotype was observed at least ten times. The V call is TRBV15, the J call TRBJ2-7; perhaps TRBD1 as D (6 bases). The CDR3 is made up of 14 amino acids. V lost 0 bases and J lost 7, with 13 bases in between. Germline values: CDR1 LNHNV, CDR2 YYDKDF (reference sequence). CDR3 residues: CATSREGRGREQYF. CDR3 nucleotide sequence: TGTGCCACCAGCAGAGAGGGCAGGGGACGGGAGCAGTACTTC.

The J gene is TRBJ2-3, the V gene TRBV15, with 13 bases aligning to TRBD2. Germline lookup yields CDR1 LNHNV and CDR2 YYDKDF (reference sequence). The CDR3 contains 16 residues. V lost 3 bases and J lost 4; bases outside the gene matches: 4. The DNA of the CDR3 is TGTGCCACCAGCAGGCGACTAGCGGGAGGATCAGATACGCAGTATTTT. Translated: CATSRRLAGGSDTQYF.

The chain carries TRBV11-2 and TRBJ1-1; TRBD1 might be the D (6 bases). This CDR3 is built from 13 residues. The ends were cut back, 5 bases at V and 4 bases at J, with 11 bases in the middle. Germline V gives CDR1 SGHAT, CDR2 FQNNGV. The CDR3, as DNA: TGTGCCAGCAGCCCAGACAGGACCACTGAAGCTTTCTTT. Its translation: CASSPDRTTEAFF.

This clonotype was found many times. This chain joins TRBV7-2 and TRBJ2-7; 9 nucleotides match TRBD2. The CDR3 spans 14 residues. V was clipped by 2 bases and J by 3 bases; unmatched bases: 2. CDR1 SGHTA and CDR2 FQGNSA come from the germline V gene. CDR3 amino acids: CASSLQRGDYEQYF. CDR3 coding DNA: TGTGCCAGCAGCTTACAGCGGGGGGACTACGAGCAGTACTTC.

The chain recombines TRBV4-2 with TRBJ2-1; 8 bases are a match to TRBD2. V dropped 1 base and J dropped 8; count of bases not matched to a gene: 7. This CDR3 comprises 15 residues. Germline V gene sequence: CDR1 LGHNA, CDR2 YNFKEQ. DNA for the CDR3: TGTGCCAGCAGCCAAGTTCCGGGGGGGCGGGATGAGCAGTTCTTC. It translates to CASSQVPGGRDEQFF.

The chain carries TRBV12-3 or TRBV12-4 and TRBJ1-3; D might be TRBD1 (5 bases). This CDR3 has 12 amino acids. V was cut by 4 bases and J by 7 bases, with 8 bases left in between. The CDR3 nucleotides read TGTGCCAGCAGTTGGGGCCCCAACACCATATATTTT. It translates to CASSWGPNTIYF.

This clonotype was found a few times. V is TRBV6-5 and J is TRBJ2-7; D possibly corresponds to TRBD1 (6 bases). Germline V gives CDR1 MNHEY, CDR2 SVGAGI. Trimming left V 0 bases short and J 3 bases short, with 18 bases between. The CDR3 has 17 amino acids. In DNA form, the CDR3 reads TGTGCCAGCAGTTACTCGACCCGGACAGCCTCAATCTACGAGCAGTACTTC. This codes for CASSYSTRTASIYEQYF.

To note about this clonotype: A junction end diverges from the germline sequence, so it may reflect a read error. The J gene is TRBJ2-7, the V gene TRBV18; TRBD1 aligns across 9 bases. The CDR3 sequence is 16 residues long. Germline V lookup: CDR1 KGHSH, CDR2 LQKENI. The DNA of the CDR3 is TGTGCCAGCTCACTTGTTAACGGACAGGGGCGTGGCGAGCAGTACTTT. Its protein is CASSLVNGQGRGEQYF.